The 21 T cell receptor beta chains below all came from one sample that was sequenced in a study of cytomegalovirus exposure and HLA in healthy donors. PCR employed 60 Vbeta and 13 Jbeta primers. The assay was immunoSEQ multiplex PCR, and TCRdb's table has in-frame clones only and misses some. The top ten hold approximately 1.4% of the sample, which has 150,000 to 250,000 clones, 79% seen once. Sequencing was performed on PBMCs. These receptors all stem from a girl between 5 and 17 years old in good health and CMV-seropositive.

The rearrangement links TRBV7-9 to TRBJ1-1; no clear D. The length of the CDR3 is 16 residues. V lost 2 bases and J 5 bases, leaving 18 bases between the germline ends. CDR1 is SEHNR, CDR2 FQNEAQ, per germline (reference sequence). The DNA of the CDR3 is TGTGCCAGCAGCTTACCCCCTAGGTCTGGAGGGACTGAAGCTTTCTTT. Its translation is CASSLPPRSGGTEAFF. The variable domain in full, with the rest retrieved from reference TRBV7-9 and TRBJ1-1, is DTGVSQNPRHKITKRGQNVTFRCDPISEHNRLYWYRQTLGQGPEFLTYFQNEAQLEKSRLLSDRFSAERPKGSFSTLEIQRTEQGDSAMYLCASSLPPRSGGTEAFFGQGTRLTVV.

The rearrangement joins TRBV27 to TRBJ2-7; tentatively, D is TRBD2 (5 bases). The CDR3 extends over 13 amino acids. Germline V lookup: CDR1 MNHEY, CDR2 SMNVEV (reference sequence). V was clipped by 5 bases and J by 4 bases, with 12 bases between them. The CDR3 region is CASSQLGIYEQYF. CDR3 in DNA: TGTGCCAGCAGTCAACTAGGGATTTACGAGCAGTACTTC.

This rearrangement joins TRBV5-1 to TRBJ2-3; D uncertain. The CDR3 contains 16 residues. Germline CDR1 is SGHRS and CDR2 is YFSETQ. Trimming stripped 2 bases from V and 1 base from J, with 14 bases between. DNA of the CDR3: TGCGCCAGCAGCTTAGGCGGTGGTATAGGCACAGATACGCAGTATTTT. As protein: CASSLGGGIGTDTQYF.

The V call is TRBV4-1, the J call TRBJ2-7; the match to TRBD2 covers 9 bases. V trimming: 4 bases; J trimming: 7 bases; junction bases outside the gene matches: 11. CDR3 length: 15 amino acids. Per the germline V gene, CDR1 is MGHRA and CDR2 is YSYEKL. Here the CDR3 reads CASSPSEAGGPEQYF. Written as DNA, the CDR3 is TGCGCCAGCAGCCCGAGTGAGGCGGGGGGGCCGGAGCAGTACTTC.

V is TRBV2 and J is TRBJ2-3; no definite D call. The CDR3 is 11 amino acids. Germline values: CDR1 SNHLY, CDR2 FYNNEI. Trimming removed 10 bases from V and 5 bases from J, with 10 bases in between. CDR3 DNA sequence: TGTGCCATCCGGGTAGGAGATACGCAGTATTTT. Amino acids: CAIRVGDTQYF.

The CDR3 sequence is CSARTSGGPEGTQYF. CDR3 bases: TGCAGCGCTAGGACTAGCGGGGGTCCGGAAGGGACCCAGTACTTC. The chain couples TRBV29-1 to TRBJ2-5; 13 positions match TRBD2. This CDR3 is built from 15 residues. The trim removed 7 bases at V and 7 bases at J, leaving 12 bases unmatched. Germline lookup yields CDR1 SQVTM and CDR2 ANQGSEA.

This clone was observed a handful of times. This sequence joins TRBV7-2 and TRBJ2-3; unclear D gene. Germline CDR1 SGHTA, CDR2 FQGNSA. The CDR3 is 12 residues long. With 5 bases removed from V and 0 bases from J, the gap between germline ends came to 3 bases. CDR3 bases: TGTGCCAGCAGCCCTAGCACAGATACGCAGTATTTT. The encoded protein is CASSPSTDTQYF.

The chain is built from TRBV14 and TRBJ2-1; 7 nucleotides line up with TRBD2. Trimming removed 4 bases from V and 5 bases from J; junction bases left unmatched: 8. The CDR3 consists of 15 residues. The germline gives CDR1 SGHDN, CDR2 FVKESK. The CDR3 loop is CASSPLLADHNEQFF. The DNA for the CDR3 is TGTGCCAGCAGCCCTCTCCTAGCGGATCACAATGAGCAGTTCTTC.

The DNA of the CDR3 is TGTGCCAGCAGCGTTGGCGGGGGGTTCCAAGAGACCCAGTACTTC. Encoded protein: CASSVGGGFQETQYF. The chain links TRBV9 to TRBJ2-5, with 8 bases matching TRBD2. This CDR3 contains 15 residues. With 2 bases clipped from V and 1 base from J, the junction kept 4 bases outside the gene matches. The germline CDR1 and CDR2 sequences are SGDLS and YYNGEE.

This chain links TRBV9 with TRBJ1-3, with 10 bases identical to TRBD1. The CDR3 is 14 residues long. V was clipped by 3 bases and J by 3 bases; unmatched bases: 0. CDR1 is SGDLS, CDR2 YYNGEE, per germline. In nucleotides, the CDR3 is TGTGCCAGCAGCGGGACAGGGGGTGGAAACACCATATATTTT. This sequence encodes CASSGTGGGNTIYF.

V gene TRBV7-7 combines with J gene TRBJ2-5, with TRBD2 matching over 9 bases. The trim removed 7 bases at V and 4 bases at J, leaving 10 bases unmatched. Germline V gene sequence: CDR1 SSHAT, CDR2 FNYEAQ (reference sequence). The CDR3 is 15 residues long. This CDR3 is CASTPLRGGPETQYF. The CDR3 DNA sequence: TGTGCCAGCACCCCCCTGCGGGGGGGCCCAGAGACCCAGTACTTC. The entire variable domain, with the rest obtained from reference TRBV7-7 and TRBJ2-5, is as follows: GAGVSQSPRYKVTKRGQDVTLRCDPISSHATLYWYQQALGQGPEFLTYFNYEAQPDKSGLPSDRFSAERPEGSISTLTIQRTEQRDSAMYRCASTPLRGGPETQYFGPGTRLLVL.

The chain uses TRBV2 and TRBJ1-6; D might be TRBD1 (6 bases). CDR1 SNHLY and CDR2 FYNNEI come from the germline V gene. V was cut by 4 bases and J by 9 bases, with 16 bases left in between. This CDR3 comprises 15 residues. The CDR3 sequence is CASSVNRVEASPLHF. DNA of the CDR3: TGTGCCAGCAGTGTTAACAGGGTCGAAGCTTCACCCCTCCACTTT.

The V call is TRBV7-8, the J call TRBJ1-5; no reliable D call. Trimming removed 5 bases at V and 9 bases at J, with 14 bases between. The CDR3 has 13 amino acids. Germline V gene sequence: CDR1 SGHVS, CDR2 FQNEAQ. The CDR3 nucleotides are TGTGCCAGCAGCCCCGAGGTGTCTCGGCCCCAGCATTTT. Its translation: CASSPEVSRPQHF.

The J gene is TRBJ1-5, the V gene TRBV6-1; 7 nucleotides align to TRBD1. Germline CDR1 MNHNS, CDR2 SASEGT. The CDR3 is 14 residues long. The junction had 13 bases not matched to a gene; V was cut back by 10 bases and J by 7 bases. The CDR3 sequence is CATFERTGQQPQHF. CDR3 nucleotide sequence: TGTGCCACCTTCGAACGGACAGGACAACAGCCCCAGCATTTT.

The sample holds a few counts of this clone. V and J are TRBV2 and TRBJ2-7; 7 nucleotides agree with TRBD2. Germline lookup yields CDR1 SNHLY and CDR2 FYNNEI. The CDR3 sequence is 14 residues long. The J segment lost 0 bases and the V segment lost 6 bases, leaving 5 bases of the junction unmatched. The CDR3 here is CASRIGGSSYEQYF. CDR3 nucleotide sequence: TGTGCCAGCAGAATAGGCGGGAGCTCCTACGAGCAGTACTTC.

The V call is TRBV4-3, the J call TRBJ1-1, with a possible D match to TRBD1 (6 bases). The V gene lost 0 bases and the J gene lost 10 bases, with 12 bases spanning the gap. The CDR3 consists of 13 residues. Germline loops: CDR1 LGHNA, CDR2 YSLEER. The CDR3 loop is CASSQEGQTLAFF. DNA of the CDR3: TGCGCCAGCAGCCAAGAAGGACAGACCCTAGCTTTCTTT.

J is TRBJ2-7 and V is TRBV2, with D possibly TRBD2 on 5 matching bases. Per the germline V gene, CDR1 is SNHLY and CDR2 is FYNNEI. CDR3 length equals 12 residues. Trimming removed 6 bases at V and 3 bases at J, with 9 bases between. Written as DNA, the CDR3 is TGTGCCAGCAGCCTTACTAGCTACGAGCAGTACTTC. Protein: CASSLTSYEQYF.

The chain is built from TRBV5-4 and TRBJ1-3; possibly TRBD1 for D (5 bases). V lost 3 bases and J 3 bases, leaving 10 bases between the germline ends. The CDR3 consists of 14 residues. Germline CDR1 and CDR2: SGHNT and YYREEE (reference sequence). The CDR3 DNA sequence: TGTGCCAGCAGCTCCAGGGAGGTTGGAAACACCATATATTTT. Translating it yields CASSSREVGNTIYF.

This chain uses TRBV15 with TRBJ2-3, with a tentative D call TRBD2 (7 bases). Germline loops: CDR1 LNHNV, CDR2 YYDKDF (reference sequence). This CDR3 has 17 amino acids. Trimming took off 0 bases at V and 1 base at J, with 14 bases between the two ends. CDR3 nucleotides: TGTGCCACCAGCAGAGATCTGGGGGGGGCCGGCACAGATACGCAGTATTTT. Translating it yields CATSRDLGGAGTDTQYF.

In nucleotides, the CDR3 is TGTGCCAGCAGCTTAGCGGGACAGGGGGGCGGAACCGGGGAGCTGTTTTTT. It specifies CASSLAGQGGGTGELFF. V and J are TRBV7-2 and TRBJ2-2, with TRBD1 matching over 11 bases. V was clipped by 0 bases and J by 5 bases; unmatched bases: 5. This CDR3 is built from 17 residues. The germline V gene has CDR1 SGHTA and CDR2 FQGNSA.

V usage is TRBV30 and J usage is TRBJ2-7; tentatively, D is TRBD2 (5 bases). The germline V gene has CDR1 GTSNPN and CDR2 SVGIG (reference sequence). This CDR3 spans 17 amino acids. With 2 bases removed from V and 6 bases from J, the gap between germline ends came to 26 bases. The CDR3, as DNA: TGTGCCTGGAGTCAACCACTACTAGGACGCATACTAAGCGAGCAGTACTTC. It yields the protein CAWSQPLLGRILSEQYF.